These T cell receptor beta chains were read from a single sample in a study of shared clonotypes between healthy human individuals. Using immunoSEQ multiplex PCR, the repertoire was profiled, and TCRdb retains in-frame clones only, with some absent. The data hold about 680,000 clones, with over 65% observed a single time. The sample comprised memory CD4+ T cells sorted from blood. The receptors shown here come from a woman aged 30 to 39 in good health. The conserved cysteine and the conserved F or W are not part of the CDR3 here.

ASSLQGYGYT,TRBV28
ASSFGGSEAYT,TRBV28
ASSPETSGSRGEQF,TRBV2
ASSERGNSYEQY,TRBV27
ASSLGQGAVGELF,TRBV11-2
ASSLEGREQY,TRBV11-2
ASSSPLGEGRGDYGYT,TRBV5-1
ASSQDDREGYGYT,TRBV4-1
AISDAGDTGELF,TRBV10-3
ASSVGPVDNTEAF,TRBV5-1
ASSPRSGLGNTIY,TRBV4-1
ASSTLLGGYT,TRBV28
ASRAAGGANEQF,TRBV10-2
AWGAVGGELF,TRBV30
ASSQSIGTGSSYEQY,TRBV18
ATSGLAGGYSYEQY,TRBV15
ASSLPSGLADTDTQY,TRBV5-1
ASSGGISSYEQY,TRBV6-1
ASRASARPDEQF,TRBV5-1
ASSIDPSRSDTQY,TRBV19
ASSVGGWGTDTQY,TRBV9
SATGVSYEQY,TRBV29-1
ASSLFQGDYNEQF,TRBV5-1
ASSLASIYEQY,TRBV5-6
ASSLPGQGNYGYT,TRBV7-2
ASSLDRGSDTQY,TRBV28
ASSPLVAYEQY,TRBV5-1
ASSPGQGKDSPLH,TRBV18